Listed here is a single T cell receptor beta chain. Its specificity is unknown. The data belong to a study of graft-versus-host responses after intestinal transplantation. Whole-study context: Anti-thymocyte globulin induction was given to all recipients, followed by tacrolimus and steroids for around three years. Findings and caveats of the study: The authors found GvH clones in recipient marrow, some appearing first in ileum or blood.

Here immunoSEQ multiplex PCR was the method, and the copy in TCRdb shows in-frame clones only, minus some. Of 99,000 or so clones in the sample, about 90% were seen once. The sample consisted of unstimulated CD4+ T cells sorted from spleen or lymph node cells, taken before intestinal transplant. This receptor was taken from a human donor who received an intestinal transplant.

Written as DNA, the CDR3 is TGTGCCAGCAGTGAATCTCGGGGACAGGGACGGCACTATGGCTACACCTTC. Residues: CASSESRGQGRHYGYTF. This sequence joins TRBV25-1 and TRBJ1-2; 9 nucleotides align to TRBD1. The germline V gene encodes CDR1 MGHDK and CDR2 SYGVNS. There are 17 residues in the CDR3. Unmatched junction bases numbered 9, after V lost 1 base and J lost 3 bases.